This TCR beta chain emerged from a study of T cell changes during pregnancy in multiple sclerosis. The V end lost 5 bases, the J end lost 5 bases, and 12 bases lay between the germline ends. The V gene's germline CDR1 is MNHEY and CDR2 SVGAGI. The CDR3 is 14 amino acids. TCRdb's table, derived via immunoSEQ multiplex PCR, lists solely in-frame clones and lacks some. The table has about 38,000 clones, about 90% seen once. This clone was found a few times. The input for sequencing was CD4+ T cells from peripheral blood mononuclear cells, taken before pregnancy. The TCR was taken from a female donor with multiple sclerosis, enrolled in a pregnancy study. This rearrangement joins TRBV6-5 to TRBJ1-4; tentatively, D is TRBD1 (5 bases). CDR3 DNA sequence: TGTGCCAGCAGTAACCCGGGACTGAATGAAAAACTGTTTTTT. Its translation: CASSNPGLNEKLFF.